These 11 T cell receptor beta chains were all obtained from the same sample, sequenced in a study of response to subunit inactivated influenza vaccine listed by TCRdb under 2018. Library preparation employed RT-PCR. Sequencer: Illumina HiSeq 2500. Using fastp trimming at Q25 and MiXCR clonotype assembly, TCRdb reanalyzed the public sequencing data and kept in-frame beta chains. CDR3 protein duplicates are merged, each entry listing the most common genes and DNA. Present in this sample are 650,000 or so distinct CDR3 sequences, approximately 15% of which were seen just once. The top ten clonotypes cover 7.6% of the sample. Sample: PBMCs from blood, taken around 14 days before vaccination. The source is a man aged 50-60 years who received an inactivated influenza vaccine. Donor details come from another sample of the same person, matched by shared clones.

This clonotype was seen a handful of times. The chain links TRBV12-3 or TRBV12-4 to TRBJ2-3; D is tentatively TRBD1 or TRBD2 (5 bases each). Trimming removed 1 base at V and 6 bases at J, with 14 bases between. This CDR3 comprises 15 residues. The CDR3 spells CASSLDGGLGDTQYF. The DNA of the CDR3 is TGTGCCAGCAGTTTAGATGGGGGTTTAGGCGATACGCAGTATTTT.

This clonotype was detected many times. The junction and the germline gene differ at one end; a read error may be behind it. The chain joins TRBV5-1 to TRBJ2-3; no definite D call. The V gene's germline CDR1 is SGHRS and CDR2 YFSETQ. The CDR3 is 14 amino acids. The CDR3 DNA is TGTGCCAGCAGTTTACGGAGCGGCACAGATACGCAGTATTTT. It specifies CASSLRSGTDTQYF.

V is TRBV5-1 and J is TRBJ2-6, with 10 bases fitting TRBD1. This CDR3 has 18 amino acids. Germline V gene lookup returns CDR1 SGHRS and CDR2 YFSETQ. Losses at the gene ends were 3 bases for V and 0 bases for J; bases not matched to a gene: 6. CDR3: CASSYGQGVGSGANVLTF. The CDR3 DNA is TGCGCCAGCAGCTATGGACAGGGGGTAGGCTCTGGGGCCAACGTCCTGACTTTC.

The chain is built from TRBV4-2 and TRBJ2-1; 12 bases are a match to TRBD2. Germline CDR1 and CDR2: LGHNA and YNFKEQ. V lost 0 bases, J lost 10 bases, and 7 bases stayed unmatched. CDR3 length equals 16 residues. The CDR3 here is CASSQDQLAGGVEQFF. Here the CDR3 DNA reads TGTGCCAGCAGCCAAGATCAGCTAGCGGGAGGGGTAGAGCAGTTCTTC.

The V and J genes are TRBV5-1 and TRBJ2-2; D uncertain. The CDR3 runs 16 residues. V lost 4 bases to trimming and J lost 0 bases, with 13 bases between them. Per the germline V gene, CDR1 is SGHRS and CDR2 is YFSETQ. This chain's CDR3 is CASSILSGSNTGELFF. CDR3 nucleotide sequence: TGCGCCAGCAGCATCCTTTCGGGTTCGAACACCGGGGAGCTGTTTTTT.

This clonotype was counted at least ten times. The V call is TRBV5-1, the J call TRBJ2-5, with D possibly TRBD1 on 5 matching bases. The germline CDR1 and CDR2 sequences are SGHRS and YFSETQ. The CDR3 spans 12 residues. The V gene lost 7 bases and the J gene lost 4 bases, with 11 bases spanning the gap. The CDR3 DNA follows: TGCGCCAGCTTTGACAGAAGAGAGACCCAGTACTTC. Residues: CASFDRRETQYF.

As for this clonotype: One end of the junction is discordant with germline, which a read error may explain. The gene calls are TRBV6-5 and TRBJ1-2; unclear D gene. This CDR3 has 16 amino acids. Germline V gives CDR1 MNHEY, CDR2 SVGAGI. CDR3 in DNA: TGTGCCGGCAGTTACTCGACGGCGGAAGGTGACTATGGCTACACCTTC. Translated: CAGSYSTAEGDYGYTF.

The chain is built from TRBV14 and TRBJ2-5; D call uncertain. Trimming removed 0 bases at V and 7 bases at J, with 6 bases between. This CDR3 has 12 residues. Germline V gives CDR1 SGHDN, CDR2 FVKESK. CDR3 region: CASSQDRLTQYF. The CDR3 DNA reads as TGTGCCAGCAGCCAAGACCGGTTGACCCAGTACTTC.

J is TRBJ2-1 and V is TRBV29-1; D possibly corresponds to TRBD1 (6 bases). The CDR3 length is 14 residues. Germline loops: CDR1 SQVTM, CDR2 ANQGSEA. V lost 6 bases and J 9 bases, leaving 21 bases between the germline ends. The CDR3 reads CSVEPRWQGTEQFF. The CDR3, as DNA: TGCAGCGTGGAGCCGCGTTGGCAGGGGACTGAGCAGTTCTTC.

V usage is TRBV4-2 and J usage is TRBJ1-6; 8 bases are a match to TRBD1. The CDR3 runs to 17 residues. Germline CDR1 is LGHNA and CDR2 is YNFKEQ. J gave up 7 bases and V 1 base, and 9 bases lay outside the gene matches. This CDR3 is CASSQGSGGQGNSPLHF. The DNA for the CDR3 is TGTGCCAGCAGCCAAGGGTCAGGGGGCCAAGGGAATTCACCCCTCCACTTT.

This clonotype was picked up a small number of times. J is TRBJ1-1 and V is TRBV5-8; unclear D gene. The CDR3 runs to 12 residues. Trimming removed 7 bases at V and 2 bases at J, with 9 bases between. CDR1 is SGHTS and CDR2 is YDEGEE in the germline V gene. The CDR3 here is CASHRGNTEAFF. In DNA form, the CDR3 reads TGTGCCAGCCACCGGGGAAACACTGAAGCTTTCTTT.